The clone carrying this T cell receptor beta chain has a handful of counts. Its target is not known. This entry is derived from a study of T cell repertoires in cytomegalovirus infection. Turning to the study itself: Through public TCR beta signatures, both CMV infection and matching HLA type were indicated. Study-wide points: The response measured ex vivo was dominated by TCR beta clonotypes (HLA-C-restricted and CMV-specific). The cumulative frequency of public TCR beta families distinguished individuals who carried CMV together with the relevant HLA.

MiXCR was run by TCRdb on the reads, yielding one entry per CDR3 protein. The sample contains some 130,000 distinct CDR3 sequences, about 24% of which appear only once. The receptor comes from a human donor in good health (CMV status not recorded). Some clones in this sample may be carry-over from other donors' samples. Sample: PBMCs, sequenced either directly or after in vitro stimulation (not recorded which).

CDR3 in DNA: TGTGCCAGCAGCTTGGTGCAGGTGGGGGGGGATGAGCAGTTCTTC. This gives the protein CASSLVQVGGDEQFF. This sequence joins TRBV5-4 and TRBJ2-1; 7 nucleotides align to TRBD2. Germline CDR1 SGHNT, CDR2 YYREEE (reference sequence). The CDR3 runs to 15 residues. V was pared by 0 bases and J by 8 bases, with 8 bases of the junction left unmatched.